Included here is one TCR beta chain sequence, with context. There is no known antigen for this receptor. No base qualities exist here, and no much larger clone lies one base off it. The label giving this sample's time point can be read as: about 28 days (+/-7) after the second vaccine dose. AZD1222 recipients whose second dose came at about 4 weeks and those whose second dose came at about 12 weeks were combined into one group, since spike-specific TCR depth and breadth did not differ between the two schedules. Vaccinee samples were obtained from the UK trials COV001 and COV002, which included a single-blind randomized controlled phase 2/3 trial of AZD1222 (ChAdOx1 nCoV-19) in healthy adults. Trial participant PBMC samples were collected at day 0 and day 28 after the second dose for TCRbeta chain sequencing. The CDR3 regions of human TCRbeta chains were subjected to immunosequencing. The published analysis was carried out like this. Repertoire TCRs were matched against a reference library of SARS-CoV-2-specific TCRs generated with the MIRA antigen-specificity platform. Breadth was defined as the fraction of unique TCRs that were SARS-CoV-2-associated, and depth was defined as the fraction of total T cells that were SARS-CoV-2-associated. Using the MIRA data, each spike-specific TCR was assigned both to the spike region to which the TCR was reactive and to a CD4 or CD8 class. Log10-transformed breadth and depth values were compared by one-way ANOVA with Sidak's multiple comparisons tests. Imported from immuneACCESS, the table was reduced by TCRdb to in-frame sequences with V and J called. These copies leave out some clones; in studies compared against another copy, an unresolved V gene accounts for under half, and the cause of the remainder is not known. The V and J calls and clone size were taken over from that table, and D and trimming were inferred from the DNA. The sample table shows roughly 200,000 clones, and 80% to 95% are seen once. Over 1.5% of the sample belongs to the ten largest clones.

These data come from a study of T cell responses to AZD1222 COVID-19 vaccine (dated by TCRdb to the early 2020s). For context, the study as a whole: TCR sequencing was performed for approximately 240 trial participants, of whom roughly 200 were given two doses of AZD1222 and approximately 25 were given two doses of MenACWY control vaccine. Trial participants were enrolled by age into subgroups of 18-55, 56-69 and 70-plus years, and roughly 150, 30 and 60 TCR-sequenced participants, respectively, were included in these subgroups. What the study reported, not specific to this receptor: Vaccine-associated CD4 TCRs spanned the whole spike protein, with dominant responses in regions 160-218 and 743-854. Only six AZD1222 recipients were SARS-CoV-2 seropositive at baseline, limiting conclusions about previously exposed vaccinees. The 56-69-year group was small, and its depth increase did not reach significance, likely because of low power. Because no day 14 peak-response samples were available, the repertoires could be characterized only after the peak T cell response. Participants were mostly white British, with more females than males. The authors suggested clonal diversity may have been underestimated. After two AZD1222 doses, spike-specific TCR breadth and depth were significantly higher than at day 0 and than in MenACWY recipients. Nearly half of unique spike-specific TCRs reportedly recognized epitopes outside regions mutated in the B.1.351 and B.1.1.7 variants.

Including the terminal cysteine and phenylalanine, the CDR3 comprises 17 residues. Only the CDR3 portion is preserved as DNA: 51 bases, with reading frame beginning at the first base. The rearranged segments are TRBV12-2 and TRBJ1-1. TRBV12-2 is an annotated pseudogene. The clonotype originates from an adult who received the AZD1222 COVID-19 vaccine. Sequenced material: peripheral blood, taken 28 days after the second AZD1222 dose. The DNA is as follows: TGTGCAAGTCGCTTCTCACCCCCTCCGGGCCCGAACCTTGAAGCTTTCTTT. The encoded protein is CASRFSPPPGPNLEAFF.